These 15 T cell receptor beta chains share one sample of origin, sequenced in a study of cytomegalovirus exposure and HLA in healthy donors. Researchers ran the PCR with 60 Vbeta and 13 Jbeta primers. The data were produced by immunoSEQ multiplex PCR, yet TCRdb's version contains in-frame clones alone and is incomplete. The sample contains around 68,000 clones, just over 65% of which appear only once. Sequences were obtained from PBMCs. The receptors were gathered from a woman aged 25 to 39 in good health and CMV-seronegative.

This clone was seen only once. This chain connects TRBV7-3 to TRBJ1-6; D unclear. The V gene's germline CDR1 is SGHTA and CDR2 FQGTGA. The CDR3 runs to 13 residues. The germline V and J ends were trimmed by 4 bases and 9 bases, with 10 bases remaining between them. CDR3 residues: CASSSGLTSPLHF. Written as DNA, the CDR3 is TGTGCCAGCAGCTCCGGACTCACTTCACCCCTCCACTTT.

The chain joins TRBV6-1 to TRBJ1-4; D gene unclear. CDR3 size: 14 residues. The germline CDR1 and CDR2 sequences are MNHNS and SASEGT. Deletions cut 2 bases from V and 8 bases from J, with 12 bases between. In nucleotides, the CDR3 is TGTGCCAGCAGTGAATACTCAACGAGGGAAAAACTGTTTTTT. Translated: CASSEYSTREKLFF.

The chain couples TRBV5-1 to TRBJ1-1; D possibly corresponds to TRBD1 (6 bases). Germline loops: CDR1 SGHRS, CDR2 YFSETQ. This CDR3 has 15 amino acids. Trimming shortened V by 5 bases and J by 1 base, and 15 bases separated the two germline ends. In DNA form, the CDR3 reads TGCGCCAGCAGGGTGACAGGCGGGTCGAACACTGAAGCTTTCTTT. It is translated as CASRVTGGSNTEAFF.

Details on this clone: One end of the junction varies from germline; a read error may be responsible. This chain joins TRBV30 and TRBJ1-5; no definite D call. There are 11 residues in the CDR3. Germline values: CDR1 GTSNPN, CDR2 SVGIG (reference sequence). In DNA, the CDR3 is TGTGCCTGGAGTGTACGAGGGTCCTTACGATTT. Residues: CAWSVRGSLRF.

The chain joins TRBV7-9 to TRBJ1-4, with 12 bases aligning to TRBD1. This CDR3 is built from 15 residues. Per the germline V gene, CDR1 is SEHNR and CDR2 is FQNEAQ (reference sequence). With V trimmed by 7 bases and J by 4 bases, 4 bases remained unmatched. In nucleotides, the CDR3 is TGTGCCAGCAAAGGGGACAGGGGGCTTAATGAAAAACTGTTTTTT. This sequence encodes CASKGDRGLNEKLFF.

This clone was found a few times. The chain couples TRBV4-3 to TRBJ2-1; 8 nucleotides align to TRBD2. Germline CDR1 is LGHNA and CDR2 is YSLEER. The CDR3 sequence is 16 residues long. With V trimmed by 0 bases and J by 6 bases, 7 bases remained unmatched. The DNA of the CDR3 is TGCGCCAGCAGCCAAGACAGCGCGGGGGGCGGCAATGAGCAGTTCTTC. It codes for CASSQDSAGGGNEQFF.

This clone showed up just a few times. CDR3 nucleotide sequence: TGTGCCAGCAGTCCAAACAGGGTTAGCACAGATACGCAGTATTTT. It translates to CASSPNRVSTDTQYF. This sequence joins TRBV27 and TRBJ2-3, with a tentative D call TRBD1 (6 bases). The germline gives CDR1 MNHEY, CDR2 SMNVEV (reference sequence). The V end was cut by 5 bases, the J end by 0 bases, with 12 bases between. The CDR3 loop spans 15 amino acids.

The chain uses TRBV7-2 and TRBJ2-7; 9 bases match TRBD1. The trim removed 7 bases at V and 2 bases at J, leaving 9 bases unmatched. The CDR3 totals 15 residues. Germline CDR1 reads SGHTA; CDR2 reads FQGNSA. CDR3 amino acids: CASKTGGGRAYEQYF. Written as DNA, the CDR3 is TGTGCCAGCAAGACAGGGGGAGGCCGCGCCTACGAGCAGTACTTC.

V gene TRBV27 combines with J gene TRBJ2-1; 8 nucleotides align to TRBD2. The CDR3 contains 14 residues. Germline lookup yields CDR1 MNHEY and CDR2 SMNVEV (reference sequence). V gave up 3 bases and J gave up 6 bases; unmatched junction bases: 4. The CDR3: CASSFSGLGNEQFF. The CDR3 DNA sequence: TGTGCCAGCAGTTTTTCGGGACTAGGCAATGAGCAGTTCTTC.

The CDR3 is CASRGGLSSGNTIYF. In nucleotides, the CDR3 is TGTGCCAGCAGAGGGGGCCTGAGCTCTGGAAACACCATATATTTT. This chain links TRBV2 with TRBJ1-3, with 7 bases fitting TRBD1. Germline CDR1 reads SNHLY; CDR2 reads FYNNEI. Unmatched junction bases numbered 5, after V lost 6 bases and J lost 0 bases. The CDR3 consists of 15 residues.

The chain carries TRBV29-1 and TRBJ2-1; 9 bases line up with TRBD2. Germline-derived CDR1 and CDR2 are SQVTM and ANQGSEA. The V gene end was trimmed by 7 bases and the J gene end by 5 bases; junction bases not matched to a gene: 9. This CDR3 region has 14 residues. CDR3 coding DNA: TGCAGCGCGAGGGGTGCTAGCGGGGACAATGAGCAGTTCTTC. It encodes CSARGASGDNEQFF.

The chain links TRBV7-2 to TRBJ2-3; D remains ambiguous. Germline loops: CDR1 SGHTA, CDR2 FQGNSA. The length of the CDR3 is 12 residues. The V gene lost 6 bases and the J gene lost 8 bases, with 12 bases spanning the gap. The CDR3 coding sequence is TGTGCCAGCAGTCTTTTAGAGGCTACGCAGTATTTT. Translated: CASSLLEATQYF.

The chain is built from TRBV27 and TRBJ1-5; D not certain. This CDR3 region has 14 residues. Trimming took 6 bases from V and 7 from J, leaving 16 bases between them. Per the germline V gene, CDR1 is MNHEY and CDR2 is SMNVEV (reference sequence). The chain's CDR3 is CASRAEDKRQPQHF. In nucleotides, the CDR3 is TGTGCCAGCAGAGCTGAAGATAAGCGGCAGCCCCAGCATTTT.

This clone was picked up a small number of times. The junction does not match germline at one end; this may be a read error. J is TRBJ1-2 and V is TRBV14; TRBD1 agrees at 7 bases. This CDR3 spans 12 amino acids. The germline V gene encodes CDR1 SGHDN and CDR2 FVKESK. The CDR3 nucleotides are TGTGCCAGCAGCTATCTCCGCGGGACAGCCCTATTC. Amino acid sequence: CASSYLRGTALF.

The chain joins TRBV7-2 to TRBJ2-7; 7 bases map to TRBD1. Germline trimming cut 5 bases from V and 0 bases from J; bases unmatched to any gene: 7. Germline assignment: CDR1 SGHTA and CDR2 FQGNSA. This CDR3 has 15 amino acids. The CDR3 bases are TGTGCCAGCAGCCCCAGGACAGGCAGCTCCTACGAGCAGTACTTC. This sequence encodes CASSPRTGSSYEQYF.